These 20 T cell receptor beta chains were sequenced from one sample in a study of blood T cell repertoires in COVID-19. Here immunoSEQ multiplex PCR was the method, and the copy in TCRdb shows in-frame clones only, minus some. Of 350,000 to 450,000 clones in the sample, 85% to 90% were seen once. The specimen sequenced was PBMCs or T cells enriched from blood (not recorded which). These receptors came from a man younger than 45 who had recovered from COVID-19.

The chain is built from TRBV4-1 and TRBJ2-7; D is ambiguous. CDR1 is MGHRA, CDR2 YSYEKL, per germline. The CDR3 consists of 17 residues. Deletions cut 1 base from V and 0 bases from J, with 16 bases between. CDR3 coding DNA: TGCGCCAGCAGCCAAGTCTCGACGGGTAAGAGCTCCTACGAGCAGTACTTC. Its translation is CASSQVSTGKSSYEQYF.

This clone was seen once. This chain uses TRBV7-9 with TRBJ1-2; D might be TRBD1 (6 bases). Germline CDR1 reads SEHNR; CDR2 reads FQNEAQ (reference sequence). The CDR3 runs to 18 residues. Trimming shortened V by 10 bases and J by 1 base, and 28 bases separated the two germline ends. The CDR3 DNA reads TGTGCCATCCAAAACAACAAGGACAGTGATCTTAATAACTATGGCTACACCTTC. Amino acid sequence: CAIQNNKDSDLNNYGYTF.

This chain uses TRBV27 with TRBJ2-1, with 9 bases fitting TRBD2. Germline values: CDR1 MNHEY, CDR2 SMNVEV (reference sequence). Trimming at V came to 6 bases and at J to 2 bases, leaving 8 bases not matched to a gene. The CDR3 is made up of 16 amino acids. This chain's CDR3 is CASRKRLAETYNEQFF. In DNA, the CDR3 is TGTGCCAGCAGGAAGCGACTAGCGGAAACCTACAATGAGCAGTTCTTC.

The chain links TRBV30 to TRBJ2-3; 13 positions agree with TRBD2. The CDR3 loop spans 14 amino acids. Germline assignment: CDR1 GTSNPN and CDR2 SVGIG (reference sequence). The V segment lost 4 bases and the J segment 12 bases; nucleotides outside the gene matches: 10. The CDR3 DNA is TGTGCCTGGATCACACCGGGACTAGCGGGGAGACAGTATTTT. It codes for CAWITPGLAGRQYF.

This sequence joins TRBV18 and TRBJ2-3; TRBD2 matches 15 bases. The junction had 9 bases not matched to a gene; V was cut back by 5 bases and J by 3 bases. Germline CDR1 KGHSH, CDR2 LQKENI. The CDR3 spans 18 residues. The CDR3 spells CASSRTSGRASVTDTQYF. CDR3 DNA sequence: TGTGCCAGCTCAAGGACTAGCGGGAGGGCCTCTGTGACAGATACGCAGTATTTT.

The chain employs TRBV24-1 and TRBJ1-5, with 10 bases aligning to TRBD1. The CDR3 loop spans 16 amino acids. CDR1 is KGHDR and CDR2 is SFDVKD in the germline V gene. V shed 4 bases and J 5 bases; nucleotides not matched to a gene: 7. The CDR3 region has the DNA TGTGCCACCAGTGAAACCGGGACAGGGGAATATCAGCCCCAGCATTTT. Its translation: CATSETGTGEYQPQHF.

CDR3 bases: TGCGCCAGCAGCCTCCTTATGGGGACAGCGAACACCGGGGAGCTGTTTTTT. Its translation: CASSLLMGTANTGELFF. This sequence joins TRBV4-1 and TRBJ2-2; 7 bases agree with TRBD1. Trimming took 4 bases from V and 0 from J; bases not matched to a gene: 8. Germline CDR1 is MGHRA and CDR2 is YSYEKL. This CDR3 is built from 17 residues.

CDR3 sequence (DNA): TGTGCCAGCAGCCGTTCCACGGGACAGAACTCTGGAAACACCATATATTTT. It yields the protein CASSRSTGQNSGNTIYF. V usage is TRBV7-2 and J usage is TRBJ1-3; 7 bases align to TRBD1. The CDR3 sequence is 17 residues long. Trimming took 5 bases from V and 0 from J; bases not matched to a gene: 10. CDR1 and CDR2 from the germline V gene are SGHTA and FQGNSA.

Comment on this clone: Other DNA sequences of this sample code for an identical CDR3. The rearrangement uses TRBV11-2 and TRBJ2-7; 10 bases are a match to TRBD2. CDR3 length: 14 amino acids. V lost 0 bases and J lost 6; bases outside the gene matches: 2. Germline V gives CDR1 SGHAT, CDR2 FQNNGV. The CDR3 is CASSLEAGGSEQYF. For the CDR3, the DNA is TGTGCCAGCAGCTTAGAAGCGGGAGGGAGCGAGCAGTACTTC.

V gene TRBV19 combines with J gene TRBJ1-1; perhaps TRBD1 as D (5 bases). Germline V gene sequence: CDR1 LNHDA, CDR2 SQIVND (reference sequence). V lost 1 base, J lost 4 bases, and 7 bases lay in between. This CDR3 is built from 13 residues. The CDR3: CASSIVGGTEAFF. DNA for the CDR3: TGTGCCAGTAGTATAGTCGGGGGCACTGAAGCTTTCTTT.

The chain has TRBV27 and TRBJ2-7; 11 nucleotides agree with TRBD2. Losses at the gene ends were 4 bases for V and 5 bases for J; bases not matched to a gene: 13. The CDR3 runs 17 residues. CDR1 and CDR2 from the germline V gene are MNHEY and SMNVEV (reference sequence). The CDR3 protein is CASSSAPLAGVVHEQYF. CDR3 DNA sequence: TGTGCCAGCAGTTCCGCCCCACTAGCGGGAGTAGTCCACGAGCAGTACTTC.

This sequence joins TRBV4-2 and TRBJ2-7, with D possibly matching TRBD2 (5 bases). Germline CDR1 LGHNA, CDR2 YNFKEQ. V was shortened by 4 bases and J by 0 bases, with 25 bases between the two germline ends. The CDR3 length is 19 residues. DNA for the CDR3: TGTGCCAGCAGCCCACTAGACATGGACTCTGGACCCTACTCCTACGAGCAGTACTTC. This translates into CASSPLDMDSGPYSYEQYF.

The chain carries TRBV7-2 and TRBJ2-7, with D perhaps TRBD2 (5 bases). The V end lost 5 bases, the J end lost 2 bases, and 16 bases lay between the germline ends. The germline gives CDR1 SGHTA, CDR2 FQGNSA. This CDR3 is 15 amino acids long. CDR3 nucleotide sequence: TGTGCCAGCAGCCAGACCCACGGGGAAACCTACGAGCAGTACTTC. Translating gives CASSQTHGETYEQYF.

This clone was observed once. The chain recombines TRBV29-1 with TRBJ1-1, with 9 bases fitting TRBD1. Germline V CDR1 and CDR2: SQVTM, ANQGSEA. V lost 5 bases and J lost 7; bases outside the gene matches: 5. This CDR3 comprises 12 residues. CDR3 loop: CSVHRDRDEAFF. CDR3 coding DNA: TGCAGCGTTCACCGGGACAGGGATGAAGCTTTCTTT.

This clone was counted a single time. The gene calls are TRBV28 and TRBJ1-5; 7 nucleotides line up with TRBD1. The CDR3 contains 14 residues. J gave up 7 bases and V 7 bases, and 10 bases lay outside the gene matches. Germline CDR1 MDHEN, CDR2 SYDVKM. This CDR3 reads CASTKQGFLQPQHF. The CDR3 DNA reads TGTGCCAGCACCAAACAGGGGTTCTTGCAGCCCCAGCATTTT.

The DNA of the CDR3 is TGCGCCAGCAGCCCCCTCCCTAGCGGGATCTACGAGCAGTACTTC. This gives the protein CASSPLPSGIYEQYF. The chain is built from TRBV4-1 and TRBJ2-7, with 9 bases identical to TRBD2. V lost 4 bases, J lost 3 bases, and 7 bases stayed unmatched. Germline assignment: CDR1 MGHRA and CDR2 YSYEKL. This CDR3 comprises 15 residues.

The chain couples TRBV4-1 to TRBJ1-2, with D possibly matching TRBD1 (6 bases). CDR1 and CDR2 from the germline V gene are MGHRA and YSYEKL. Trimming took 0 bases from V and 4 from J, leaving 9 bases between them. The CDR3 length is 14 residues. This CDR3 reads CASSQEGRGYGYTF. The CDR3 bases are TGCGCCAGCAGCCAAGAGGGCAGGGGCTATGGCTACACCTTC.

V usage is TRBV5-1 and J usage is TRBJ2-1; tentatively, D is TRBD2 (7 bases). The germline V gene encodes CDR1 SGHRS and CDR2 YFSETQ. This CDR3 has 16 residues. V was trimmed by 0 bases and J by 1 base, leaving 11 bases between them. This CDR3 reads CASSLAAGASYNEQFF. CDR3 bases: TGCGCCAGCAGCTTGGCCGCGGGGGCGTCCTACAATGAGCAGTTCTTC. Supplemented by reference TRBV5-1 and TRBJ2-1, the full variable domain reads KAGVTQTPRYLIKTRGQQVTLSCSPISGHRSVSWYQQTPGQGLQFLFEYFSETQRNKGNFPGRFSGRQFSNSRSEMNVSTLELGDSALYLCASSLAAGASYNEQFFGPGTRLTVL.

V and J are TRBV7-3 and TRBJ2-3; 10 bases are shared with TRBD2. The J segment lost 0 bases and the V segment lost 5 bases, leaving 5 bases of the junction unmatched. The CDR3 runs 16 residues. Germline V lookup: CDR1 SGHTA, CDR2 FQGTGA. This chain's CDR3 is CASSPSTSGSTDTQYF. The CDR3 DNA reads TGTGCCAGCAGCCCCTCGACTAGCGGGAGCACAGATACGCAGTATTTT.

The V call is TRBV9, the J call TRBJ2-7; 11 bases agree with TRBD2. The trim removed 0 bases at V and 2 bases at J, leaving 4 bases unmatched. Germline assignment: CDR1 SGDLS and CDR2 YYNGEE. This CDR3 region has 16 residues. The CDR3 loop is CASSVGIAGGAYEQYF. The CDR3 DNA reads as TGTGCCAGCAGCGTAGGTATAGCGGGAGGGGCCTACGAGCAGTACTTC.